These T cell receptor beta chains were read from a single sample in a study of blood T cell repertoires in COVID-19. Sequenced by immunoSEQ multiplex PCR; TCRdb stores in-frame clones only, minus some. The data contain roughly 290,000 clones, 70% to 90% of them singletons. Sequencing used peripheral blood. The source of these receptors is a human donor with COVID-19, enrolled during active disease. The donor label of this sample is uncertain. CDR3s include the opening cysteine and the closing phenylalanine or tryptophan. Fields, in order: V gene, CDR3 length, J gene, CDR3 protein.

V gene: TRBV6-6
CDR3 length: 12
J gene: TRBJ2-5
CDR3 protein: CASSPGGETQYF

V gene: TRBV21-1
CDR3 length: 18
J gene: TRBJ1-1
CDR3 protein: CASSKGSSGSNMNTEAFF

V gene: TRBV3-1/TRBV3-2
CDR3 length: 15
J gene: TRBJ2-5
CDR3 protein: CASSYRQGGFETQYF

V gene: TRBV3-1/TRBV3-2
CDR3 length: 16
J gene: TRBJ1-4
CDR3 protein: CASSQVSGTTNEKLFF

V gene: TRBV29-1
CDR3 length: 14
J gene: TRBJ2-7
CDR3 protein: CSALLYLGAYEQYF

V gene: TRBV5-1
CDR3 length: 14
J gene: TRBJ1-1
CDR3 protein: CASSLRSGNTEAFF

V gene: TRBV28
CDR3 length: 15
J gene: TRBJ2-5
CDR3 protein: CASSSPQGLQETQYF

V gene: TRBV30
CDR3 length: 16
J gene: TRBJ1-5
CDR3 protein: CAWRPPGQGYNQPQHF

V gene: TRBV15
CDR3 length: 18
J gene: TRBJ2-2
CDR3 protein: CATSRAPAASRNTGELFF

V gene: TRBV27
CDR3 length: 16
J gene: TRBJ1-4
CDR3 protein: CASSSLTGTGVEKLFF

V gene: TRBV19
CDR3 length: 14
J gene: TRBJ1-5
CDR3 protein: CASWQGMGNQPQHF

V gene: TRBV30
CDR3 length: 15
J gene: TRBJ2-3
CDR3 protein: CAWSVGTSGRNTQYF

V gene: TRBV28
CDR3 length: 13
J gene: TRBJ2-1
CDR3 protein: CAGGGRVHNEQFF

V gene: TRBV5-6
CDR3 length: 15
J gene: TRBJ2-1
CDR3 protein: CASSPRQISGNEQFF

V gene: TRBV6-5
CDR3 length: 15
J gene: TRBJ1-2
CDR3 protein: CASRVPGQGLYGYTF

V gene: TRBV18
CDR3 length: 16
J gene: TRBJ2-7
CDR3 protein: CASSPYGTGGTIEQYF

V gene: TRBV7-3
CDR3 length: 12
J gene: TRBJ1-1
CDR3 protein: CASSLGQGEAFF

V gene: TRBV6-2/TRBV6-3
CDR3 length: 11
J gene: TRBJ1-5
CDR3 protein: CASSSLSPQHF

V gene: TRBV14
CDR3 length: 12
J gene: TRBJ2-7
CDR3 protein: CASSQTGYEQYF

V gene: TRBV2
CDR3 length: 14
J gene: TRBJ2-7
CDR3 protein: CASTGRESVYEQYF

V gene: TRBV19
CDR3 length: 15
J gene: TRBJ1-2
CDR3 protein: CASSPTTGVLKGYTF

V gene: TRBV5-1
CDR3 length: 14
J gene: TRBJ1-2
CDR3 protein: CASSLEGDNYGYTF

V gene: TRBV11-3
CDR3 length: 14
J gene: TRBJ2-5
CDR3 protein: CASSQGPSQETQYF

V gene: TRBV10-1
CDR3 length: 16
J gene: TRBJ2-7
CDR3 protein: CASRREVDNLSYEQYF

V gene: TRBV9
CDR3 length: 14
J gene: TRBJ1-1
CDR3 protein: CASSVGHVNTEAFF

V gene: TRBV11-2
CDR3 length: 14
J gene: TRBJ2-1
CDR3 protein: CASSSGGQINEQFF

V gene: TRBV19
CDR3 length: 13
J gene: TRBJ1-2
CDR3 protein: CASSADRRYGYTF

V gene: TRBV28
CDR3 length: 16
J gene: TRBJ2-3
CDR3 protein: CASSSWTSGPTDTQYF

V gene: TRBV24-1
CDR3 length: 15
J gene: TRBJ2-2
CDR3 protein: CATSGDRGYTGELFF

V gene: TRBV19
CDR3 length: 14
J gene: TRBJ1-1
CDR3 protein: CASSARDRDTEAFF

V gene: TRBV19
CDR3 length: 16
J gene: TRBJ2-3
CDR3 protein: CASSIGGGRGSDTQYF

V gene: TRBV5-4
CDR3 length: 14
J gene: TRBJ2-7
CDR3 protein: CASSLELAAYEQYF

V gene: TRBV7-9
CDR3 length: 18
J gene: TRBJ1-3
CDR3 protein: CASSLPPYWTGSGNTIYF

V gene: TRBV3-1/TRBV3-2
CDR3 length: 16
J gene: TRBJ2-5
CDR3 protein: CASSPLAGGEGETQYF

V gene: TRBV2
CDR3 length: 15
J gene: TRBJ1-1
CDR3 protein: CASSQTGATNTEAFF

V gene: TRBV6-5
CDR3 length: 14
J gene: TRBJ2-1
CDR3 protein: CASRPKGPRGEQFF

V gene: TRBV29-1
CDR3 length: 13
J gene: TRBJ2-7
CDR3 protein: CSATSGSSYEQYF

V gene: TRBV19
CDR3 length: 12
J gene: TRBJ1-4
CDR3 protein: CASSPTSEKLFF

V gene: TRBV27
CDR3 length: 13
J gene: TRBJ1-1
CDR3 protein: CASREDSLAEAFF

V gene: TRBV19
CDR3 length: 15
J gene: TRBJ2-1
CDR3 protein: CASSIGRSSYNEQFF

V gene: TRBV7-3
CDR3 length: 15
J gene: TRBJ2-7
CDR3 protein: CASSLAGGESYEQYF

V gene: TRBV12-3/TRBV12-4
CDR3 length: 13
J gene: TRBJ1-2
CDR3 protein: CASSFRRLLGYTF

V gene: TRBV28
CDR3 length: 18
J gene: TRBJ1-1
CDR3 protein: CASSLPSAGRGVVAEAFF

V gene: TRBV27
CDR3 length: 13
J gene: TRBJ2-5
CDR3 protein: CASSQGKVETQYF

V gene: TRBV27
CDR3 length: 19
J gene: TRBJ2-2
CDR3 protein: CASSSPGRARGAFGGELFF

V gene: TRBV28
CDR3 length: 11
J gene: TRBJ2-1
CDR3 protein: CASTNYNEQFF

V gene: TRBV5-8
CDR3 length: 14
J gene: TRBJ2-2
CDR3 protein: CASSLGLYTGELFF

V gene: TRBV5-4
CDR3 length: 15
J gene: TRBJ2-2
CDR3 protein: CASSSYLSSVGELFF